The sequence of this TCR beta chain was determined in a study of blood T cell repertoires in COVID-19 (dated by TCRdb to the early 2020s). Concerning the study at large: Collaborator samples came from the United States, Italy and Spain and covered acute and convalescent phases of COVID-19. Where available, HLA class I and class II types were taken from metadata supplied by the sample provider and were not determined by assay-based typing. The dataset comprised deeply sampled blood TCRbeta repertoires from subjects exposed to, actively infected with, or recovered from COVID-19. Nearly every sample came with metadata listing a de-identified subject ID, COVID-19 status, age in years and sex. The material from the prospective study consisted of cDNA or gDNA derived from T cells, B-cell-depleted T cells, or PBMCs. The repertoires were released in a freely available public database intended as a resource for research on the immune response to SARS-CoV-2. Samples were obtained from the ongoing ImmuneRACE study (first 160 participants) and from 1,200 or so subjects provided by 6 global collaborators. What the study reported, not specific to this receptor: How much clinical and demographic metadata was included differed by source and by participant, and the metadata was provided uncurated.

TCRbeta CDR3 regions were amplified from genomic DNA using the immunoSEQ Assay, a bias-controlled multiplex PCR. The original pipeline was this. The number of nucleated cells in each sample was estimated by amplification of reference gene primers within the assay. To quantify the absolute abundance of each unique TCRbeta CDR3 rearrangement, sequence reads were collapsed and filtered. Productive Simpson clonality was computed per sample as the square root of Simpson's diversity index over productive rearrangements. TCRdb took this table from immuneACCESS and kept in-frame rearrangements with V and J called. Such tables lack part of the clones; where checked against another copy, unresolved V genes explain under half of the gap, and the rest is unexplained. V and J calls and clone size come straight from that table; D and trimming were deduced from the DNA. The sample table records about 90,000 clones; more than 70% of these occur just once. The top ten clones comprise less than 3.5% of the sample.

Comment on this clone: There is no known antigen for this receptor. It has no much larger one-base neighbor in the sample; base qualities were not kept.

The germline V gene (reference sequence) yields SEHNR for CDR1 and FQNEAQ for CDR2. From V the trimming removes 5 bases and from J it removes 4 bases, while the gene matches leave 3 bases of the junction unaccounted for. Measured from the cysteine to the phenylalanine, the CDR3 is 14 residues long. The kept DNA is CDR3 alone, 42 bases in frame from the first base. In Seattle, one collaborating source enrolled patients while the infection was active and tracked those patients longitudinally over the course of disease. Each collaborating institution followed its own protocols to collect whole blood in K2EDTA tubes. For TCRbeta analysis, collaborator samples were shipped as frozen whole blood, as isolated PBMCs, or as DNA extracted from either sample type.

The sequence is built from TRBV7-9 and TRBJ2-7; TRBD1 agrees with 12 junctional bases. Sequenced material: peripheral blood. This clonotype was obtained from a middle-aged man with COVID-19, enrolled during active disease. The encoded CDR3 is CASSGDRGPYEQYF. The base sequence is TGTGCCAGCAGCGGGGACAGGGGGCCGTACGAGCAGTACTTC.